This TCR beta chain was observed in a study of Tregs in tolerant kidney transplant recipients (dated by TCRdb to between 2017 and 2020). General notes on the study: The study used TCRbeta sequencing to identify donor-specific regulatory T cells before combined kidney and bone marrow transplantation, then tracked those cells after transplant. TCRbeta repertoire sequencing was used in a few healthy controls to compare several ways of expanding Tregs specific for an allogeneic donor. Overall study outcomes, separate from this receptor: Biological reproducibility was not directly addressed, though technical replication error appeared minimal. The most biologically relevant and donor-specific TCRbeta repertoire appeared to be identified by expanding Tregs with activated donor B cells. Because the study included only a small number of patients, the results must be confirmed in larger populations and under other immunosuppression protocols.

This clone was counted between two and nine times. It has no known antigen specificity. Base qualities are not recorded, but no much larger clone differs from it by a single base. Taken from the germline V gene (reference sequence), the CDR1 and CDR2 loops are SEHNR and FQNEAQ. The trim is 5 bases for V and 1 base for J, with a gap of 10 bases between the germline ends. The cysteine opens and the phenylalanine closes a CDR3 of 14 amino acids. Just CDR3 DNA is preserved here, 42 bases in frame from base 1. Unstimulated Tregs (CD4+CD25+CD127-), CD4+ non-Tregs (CD4+CD25-), CD4 and CD8 cells were FACS-sorted from thawed PBMCs. Blood from healthy controls was obtained either from healthy volunteers or as purchased buffy coats. Healthy control blood was processed to PBMCs by Ficoll density gradient and cryopreserved, and patient PBMCs were collected before and after transplant. For TCRbeta CDR3 sequencing, genomic DNA from the sorted cells was extracted using the QIAGEN DNeasy Blood and Tissue Kit. High-throughput TCRbeta CDR3 sequencing, which included PCR amplification with bias correction and internal controls, was done commercially through immunoSEQ. Concerning the study's data processing: Unique productive TCRbeta sequences were defined by CDR3 nucleotide sequence where primers matched, otherwise by CDR3 amino acid sequence with Vbeta and Jbeta genes. To correct sorting error, sequences shared between sorted populations at a frequency ratio of 2:1 or less were removed; the rest were assigned to the higher population. Donor-reactive sequences were defined as at least 5-fold expanded in CFSE-low cells versus unstimulated cells, with frequency of at least 0.01% in CFSE-low cells. Repertoire divergence was quantified by Jensen-Shannon divergence calculated from the top 100 TCRbeta sequences ranked by frequency. For samples with multiple sequencing runs, sorting error was corrected in each run separately before the runs were combined. Entries here come from immuneACCESS through TCRdb and include only in-frame sequences with V and J called. Some clones fail to appear in such tables; in the studies checked, an unresolved V gene covers under half of the shortfall, and the cause of the remainder is unknown. That table supplies the V and J calls and clone size; D and trimming were determined from the DNA. A total of about 240,000 clones appear in this sample, about four fifths of them only once. The ten biggest clones cover less than 0.75% of the sample.

This clonotype was obtained from a human donor in good health. The sequence joins TRBV7-9 to TRBJ2-3, with the D gene uncertain. The sample consisted of CD4+ T cells from blood. The CDR3 region has the sequence CASSPGRGTDTQYF. The bases read TGTGCCAGCAGCCCGGGTCGGGGCACAGATACGCAGTATTTT.